The clone carrying this T cell receptor (beta chain) was counted between two and nine times. This CDR3 has 13 amino acids. V was shortened by 7 bases and J by 1 base, with 11 bases between the two germline ends. Germline loops: CDR1 KGHSH, CDR2 LQKENI. This record belongs to a study of T-cell reconstitution after alpha-beta-depleted transplantation in children. Preparing the TCRbeta library involved the use of unique molecular identifiers. TCRdb called the PCR reads again in MiXCR, with one record for every CDR3 protein. The data hold 750,000 to 950,000 distinct CDR3 sequences, with roughly 15% observed a single time.

The receptor was derived from a male patient aged 10 to 17 who had a stem cell transplant for acute lymphoblastic leukemia, so the T cells may come from the graft donor. This specimen was PBMCs, mostly from graft donor cells, taken 360 days after TCRalphabeta/CD19-depleted stem cell transplant. The chain links TRBV18 to TRBJ2-7; D possibly matches TRBD1 or TRBD2 (5 bases each). The CDR3 region is CASWGRTSYEQYF. In nucleotides, the CDR3 is TGTGCCAGCTGGGGACGGACATCCTACGAGCAGTACTTC.